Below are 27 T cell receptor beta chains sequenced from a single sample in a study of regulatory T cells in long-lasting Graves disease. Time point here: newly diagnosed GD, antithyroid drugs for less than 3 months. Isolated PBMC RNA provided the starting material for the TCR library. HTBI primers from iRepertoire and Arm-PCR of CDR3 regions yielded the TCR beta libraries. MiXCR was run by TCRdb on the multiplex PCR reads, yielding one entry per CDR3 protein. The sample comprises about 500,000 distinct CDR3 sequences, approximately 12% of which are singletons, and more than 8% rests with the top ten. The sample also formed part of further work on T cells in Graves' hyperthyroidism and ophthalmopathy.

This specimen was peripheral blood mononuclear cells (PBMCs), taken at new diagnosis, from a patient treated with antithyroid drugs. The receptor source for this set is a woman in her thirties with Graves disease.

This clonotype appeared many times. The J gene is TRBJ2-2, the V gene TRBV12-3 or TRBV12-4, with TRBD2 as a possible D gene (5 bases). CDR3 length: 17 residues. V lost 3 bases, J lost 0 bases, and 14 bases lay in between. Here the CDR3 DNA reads TGTGCCAGCAGTTTTAGCCCCGGGATCACGAACACCGGGGAGCTGTTTTTT. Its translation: CASSFSPGITNTGELFF.

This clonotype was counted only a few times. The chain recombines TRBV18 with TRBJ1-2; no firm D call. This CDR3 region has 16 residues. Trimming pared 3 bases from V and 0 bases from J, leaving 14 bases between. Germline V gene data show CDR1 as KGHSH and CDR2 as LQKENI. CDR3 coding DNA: TGTGCCAGCTCACCCGCGGCCGGGGAAGCTAACTATGGCTACACCTTC. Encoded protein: CASSPAAGEANYGYTF.

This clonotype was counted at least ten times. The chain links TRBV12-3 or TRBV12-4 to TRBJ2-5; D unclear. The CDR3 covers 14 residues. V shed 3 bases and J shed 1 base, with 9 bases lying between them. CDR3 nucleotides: TGTGCCAGCAGTTTGAGGCAGACCCAAGAGACCCAGTACTTC. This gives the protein CASSLRQTQETQYF.

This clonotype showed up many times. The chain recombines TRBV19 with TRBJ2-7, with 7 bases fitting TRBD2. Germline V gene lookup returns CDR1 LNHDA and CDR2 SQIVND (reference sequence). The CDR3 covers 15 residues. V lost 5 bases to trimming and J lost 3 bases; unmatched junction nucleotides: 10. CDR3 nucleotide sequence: TGTGCCAGTAGTCCATCCACGGGACTAATCTACGAGCAGTACTTC. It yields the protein CASSPSTGLIYEQYF.

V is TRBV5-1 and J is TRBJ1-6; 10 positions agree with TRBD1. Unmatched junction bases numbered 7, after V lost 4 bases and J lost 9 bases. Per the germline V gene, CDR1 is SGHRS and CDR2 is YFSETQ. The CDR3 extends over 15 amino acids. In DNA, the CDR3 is TGCGCCAGCAGCCCAGGGACAGGGGCTAGTTCACCCCTCCACTTT. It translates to CASSPGTGASSPLHF.

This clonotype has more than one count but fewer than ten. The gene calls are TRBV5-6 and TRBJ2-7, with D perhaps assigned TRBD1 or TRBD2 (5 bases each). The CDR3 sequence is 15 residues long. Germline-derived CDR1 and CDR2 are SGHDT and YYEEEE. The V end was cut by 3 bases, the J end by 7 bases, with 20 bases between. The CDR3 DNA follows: TGTGCCAGCAGCTGGGGACCGGGTCCACGTGGGGAGCAGTACTTC. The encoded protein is CASSWGPGPRGEQYF.

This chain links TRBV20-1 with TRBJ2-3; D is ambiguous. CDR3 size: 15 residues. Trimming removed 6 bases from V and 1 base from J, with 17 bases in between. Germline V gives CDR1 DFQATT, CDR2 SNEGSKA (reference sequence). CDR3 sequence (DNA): TGCAGTGCCCGAAGCTTGGAGTTTGGCACAGATACGCAGTATTTT. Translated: CSARSLEFGTDTQYF.

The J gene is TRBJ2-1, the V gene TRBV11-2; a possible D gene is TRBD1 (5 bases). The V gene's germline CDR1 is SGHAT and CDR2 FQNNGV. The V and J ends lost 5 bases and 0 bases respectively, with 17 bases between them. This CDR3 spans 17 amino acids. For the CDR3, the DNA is TGTGCCAGCAGCAATAGGGGTTGGGAAAACTCCTACAATGAGCAGTTCTTC. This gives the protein CASSNRGWENSYNEQFF.

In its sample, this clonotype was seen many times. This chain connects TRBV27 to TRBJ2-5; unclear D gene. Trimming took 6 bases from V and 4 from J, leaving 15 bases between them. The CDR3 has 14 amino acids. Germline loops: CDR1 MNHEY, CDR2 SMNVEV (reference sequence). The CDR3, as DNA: TGTGCCAGCAGCCCTACCGCCGATCGAGAGACCCAGTACTTC. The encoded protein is CASSPTADRETQYF.

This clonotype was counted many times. CDR3 loop: CASSFLFRGNEQFF. The DNA for the CDR3 is TGTGCCAGCAGCTTTCTTTTTAGGGGTAATGAGCAGTTCTTC. V usage is TRBV5-5 and J usage is TRBJ2-1; D perhaps matches TRBD1 (5 bases). Germline V gives CDR1 SGHKS, CDR2 YYEKEE (reference sequence). The CDR3 length is 14 residues. Trimming left V 2 bases short and J 7 bases short, with 13 bases between.

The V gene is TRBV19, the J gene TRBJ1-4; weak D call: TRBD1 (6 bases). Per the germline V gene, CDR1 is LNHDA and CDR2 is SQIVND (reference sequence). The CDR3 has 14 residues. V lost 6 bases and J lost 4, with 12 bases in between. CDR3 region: CASSVHRDNEKLFF. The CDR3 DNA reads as TGTGCCAGTAGCGTACACAGGGATAATGAAAAACTGTTTTTT.

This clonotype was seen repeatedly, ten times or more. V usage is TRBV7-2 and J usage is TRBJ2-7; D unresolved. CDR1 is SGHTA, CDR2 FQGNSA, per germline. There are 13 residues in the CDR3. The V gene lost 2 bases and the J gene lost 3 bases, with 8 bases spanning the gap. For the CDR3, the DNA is TGTGCCAGCAGCTTACAAGCCATCTACGAGCAGTACTTC. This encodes CASSLQAIYEQYF.

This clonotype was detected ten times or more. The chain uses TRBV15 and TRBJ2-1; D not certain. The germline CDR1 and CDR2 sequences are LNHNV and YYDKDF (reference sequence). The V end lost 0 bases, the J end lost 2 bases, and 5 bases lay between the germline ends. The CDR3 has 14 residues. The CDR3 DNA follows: TGTGCCACCAGCAGAGATCGGGCCTACAATGAGCAGTTCTTC. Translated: CATSRDRAYNEQFF.

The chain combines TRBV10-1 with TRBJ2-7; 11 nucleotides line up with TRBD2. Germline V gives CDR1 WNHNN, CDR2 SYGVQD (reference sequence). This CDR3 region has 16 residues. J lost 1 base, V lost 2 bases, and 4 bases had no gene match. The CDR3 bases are TGCGCCAGCAGTGAGGCCGGGACTAGCGGATCCTACGAGCAGTACTTC. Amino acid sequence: CASSEAGTSGSYEQYF.

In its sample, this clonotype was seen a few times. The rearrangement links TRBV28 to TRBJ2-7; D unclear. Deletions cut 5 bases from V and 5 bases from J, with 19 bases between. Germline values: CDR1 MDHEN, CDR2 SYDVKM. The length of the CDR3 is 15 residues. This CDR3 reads CASSPGGSGRHEQYF. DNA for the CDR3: TGTGCCAGCAGTCCCGGTGGGTCGGGTCGCCACGAGCAGTACTTC.

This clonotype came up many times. For the CDR3, the DNA is TGTGCCAGCAGTTTCTACTCCGGACAGGATTACGGCTACACCTTC. The encoded protein is CASSFYSGQDYGYTF. The chain recombines TRBV27 with TRBJ1-2; 7 bases map to TRBD1. The V gene's germline CDR1 is MNHEY and CDR2 SMNVEV (reference sequence). The CDR3 has 15 amino acids. Trimming removed 3 bases from V and 8 bases from J; junction bases left unmatched: 12.

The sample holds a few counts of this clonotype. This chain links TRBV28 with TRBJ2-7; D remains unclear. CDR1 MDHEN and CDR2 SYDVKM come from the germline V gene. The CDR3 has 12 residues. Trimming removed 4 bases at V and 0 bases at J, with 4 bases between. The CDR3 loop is CASSSVSYEQYF. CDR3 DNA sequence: TGTGCCAGCAGTTCGGTCTCCTACGAGCAGTACTTC.

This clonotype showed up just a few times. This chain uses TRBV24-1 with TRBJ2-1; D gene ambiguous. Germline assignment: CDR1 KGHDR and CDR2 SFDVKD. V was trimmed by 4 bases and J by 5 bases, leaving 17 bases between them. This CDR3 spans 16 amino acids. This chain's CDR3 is CATSDPSHSEDNEQFF. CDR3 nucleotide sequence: TGTGCCACCAGTGACCCGAGCCACTCGGAAGACAATGAGCAGTTCTTC.

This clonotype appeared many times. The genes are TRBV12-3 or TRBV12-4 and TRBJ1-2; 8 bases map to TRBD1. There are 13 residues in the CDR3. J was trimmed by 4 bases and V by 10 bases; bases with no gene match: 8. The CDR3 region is CAIGQGIGYGYTF. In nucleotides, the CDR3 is TGTGCCATCGGACAGGGAATCGGCTATGGCTACACCTTC.

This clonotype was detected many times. In DNA, the CDR3 is TGTGCCAGCAGTTCGGGACTAGCGGGAAGCGGGGAGCTGTTTTTT. Protein: CASSSGLAGSGELFF. This sequence joins TRBV12-3 or TRBV12-4 and TRBJ2-2; TRBD2 aligns across 13 bases. This CDR3 is 15 amino acids long. Unmatched junction bases numbered 3, after V lost 4 bases and J lost 7 bases.

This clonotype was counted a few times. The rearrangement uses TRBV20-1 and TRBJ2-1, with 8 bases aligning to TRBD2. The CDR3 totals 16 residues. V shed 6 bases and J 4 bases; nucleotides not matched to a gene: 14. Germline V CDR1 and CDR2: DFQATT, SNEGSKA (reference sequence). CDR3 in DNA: TGCAGTGCCCCGACACCACTAGCGGAGAAGTACAATGAGCAGTTCTTC. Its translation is CSAPTPLAEKYNEQFF.

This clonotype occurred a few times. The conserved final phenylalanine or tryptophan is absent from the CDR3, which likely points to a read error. CDR3 DNA sequence: TGTGCCACCTCGGACAGAGACACCGGGGAGCTGTTTTTG. It yields the protein CATSDRDTGELFL. The chain combines TRBV6-4 with TRBJ2-2, with D possibly matching TRBD1 (6 bases). V was shortened by 10 bases and J by 3 bases, with 12 bases between the two germline ends. CDR3 length: 13 amino acids. CDR1 is MRHNA and CDR2 is SNTAGT in the germline V gene.

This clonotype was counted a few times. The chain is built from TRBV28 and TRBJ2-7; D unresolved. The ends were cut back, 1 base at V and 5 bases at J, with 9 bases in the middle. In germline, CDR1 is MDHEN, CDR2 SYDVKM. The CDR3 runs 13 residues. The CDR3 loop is CASSLSYSHEQYF. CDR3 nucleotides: TGTGCCAGCAGTTTATCATACAGCCACGAGCAGTACTTC.

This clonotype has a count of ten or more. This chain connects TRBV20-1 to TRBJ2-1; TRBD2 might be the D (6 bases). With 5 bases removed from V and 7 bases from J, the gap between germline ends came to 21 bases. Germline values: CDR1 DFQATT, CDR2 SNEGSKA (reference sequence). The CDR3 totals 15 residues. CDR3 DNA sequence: TGCAGTGCTCAGGATAGACTAGGAGGTAAAAATGAGCAGTTCTTC. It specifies CSAQDRLGGKNEQFF.

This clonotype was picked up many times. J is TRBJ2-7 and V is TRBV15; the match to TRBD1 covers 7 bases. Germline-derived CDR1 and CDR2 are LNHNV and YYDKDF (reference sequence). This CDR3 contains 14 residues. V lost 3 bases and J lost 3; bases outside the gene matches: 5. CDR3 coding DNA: TGTGCCACCAGCAGCGGAACAGGGGTCTACGAGCAGTACTTC. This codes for CATSSGTGVYEQYF.

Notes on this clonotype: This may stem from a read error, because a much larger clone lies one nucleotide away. CDR3 coding DNA: TGTGCCAGCAGCTCGACTAGCGGGAACACCGGGGAGCTGTTTTTT. This codes for CASSSTSGNTGELFF. The rearrangement uses TRBV5-5 and TRBJ2-2; the match to TRBD2 covers 9 bases. CDR1 and CDR2 (germline): SGHKS, YYEKEE (reference sequence). Trimming at V came to 3 bases and at J to 1 base, leaving 1 base not matched to a gene. The CDR3 contains 15 residues.

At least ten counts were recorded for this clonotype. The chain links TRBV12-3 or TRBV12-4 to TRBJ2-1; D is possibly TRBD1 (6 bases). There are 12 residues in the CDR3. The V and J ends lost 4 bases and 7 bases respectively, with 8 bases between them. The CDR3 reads CASSSDSNEQFF. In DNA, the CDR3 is TGTGCCAGCAGTTCGGACAGTAATGAGCAGTTCTTC.